The present T cell receptor (beta chain) was sequenced within a study of response to subunit inactivated influenza vaccine. Study results and caveats: Only a handful of new T cells, the authors suggested, are recruited with each seasonal influenza vaccination.

V lost 7 bases and J 3 bases, leaving 18 bases between the germline ends. CDR3 size: 14 residues. CDR1 is SQVTM and CDR2 is ANQGSEA in the germline V gene. TCRdb re-derived calls from the RT-PCR reads in MiXCR, one entry per CDR3 protein. The sample records hundreds of thousands of distinct CDR3 sequences, around a sixth being singletons. This clonotype was seen only a few times. Its antigen remains unknown. Here the sequenced sample was PBMCs from blood, taken around 5 days after vaccination. The source is a middle-aged man who received an inactivated influenza vaccine. This chain links TRBV29-1 with TRBJ2-5; TRBD1 might be the D (6 bases). The CDR3 sequence is CSAPTGSGEETQYF. The CDR3, as DNA: TGCAGCGCACCCACGGGGTCAGGGGAAGAGACCCAGTACTTC.